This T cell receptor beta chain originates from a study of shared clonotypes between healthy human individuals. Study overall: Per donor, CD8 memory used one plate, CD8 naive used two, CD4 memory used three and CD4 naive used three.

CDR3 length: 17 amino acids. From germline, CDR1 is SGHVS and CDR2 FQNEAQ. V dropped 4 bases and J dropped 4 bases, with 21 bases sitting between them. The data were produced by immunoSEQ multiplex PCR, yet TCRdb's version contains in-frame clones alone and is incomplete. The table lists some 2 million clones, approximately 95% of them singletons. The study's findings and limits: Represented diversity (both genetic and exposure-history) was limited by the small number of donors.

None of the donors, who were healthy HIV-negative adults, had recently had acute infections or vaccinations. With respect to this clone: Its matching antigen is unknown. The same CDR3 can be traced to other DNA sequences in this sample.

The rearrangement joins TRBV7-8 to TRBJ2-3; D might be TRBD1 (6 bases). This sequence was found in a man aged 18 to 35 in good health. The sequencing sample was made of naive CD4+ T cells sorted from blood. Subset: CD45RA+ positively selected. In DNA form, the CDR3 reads TGTGCCAGCAGCTCCCAGGGGTTCCTGGCGGGCCCAGATACGCAGTATTTT. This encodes CASSSQGFLAGPDTQYF.